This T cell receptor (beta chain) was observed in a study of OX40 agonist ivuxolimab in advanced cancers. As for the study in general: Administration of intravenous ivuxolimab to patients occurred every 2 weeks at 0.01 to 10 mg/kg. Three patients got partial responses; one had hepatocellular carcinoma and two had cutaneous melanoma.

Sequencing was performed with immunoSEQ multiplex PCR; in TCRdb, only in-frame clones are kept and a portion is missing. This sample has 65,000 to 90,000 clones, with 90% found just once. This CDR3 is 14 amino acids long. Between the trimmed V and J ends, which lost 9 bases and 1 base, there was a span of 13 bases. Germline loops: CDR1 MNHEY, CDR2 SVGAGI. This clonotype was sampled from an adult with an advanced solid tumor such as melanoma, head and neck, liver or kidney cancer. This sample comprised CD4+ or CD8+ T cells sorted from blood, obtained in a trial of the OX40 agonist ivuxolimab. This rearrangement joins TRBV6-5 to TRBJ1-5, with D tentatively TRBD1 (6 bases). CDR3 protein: CASRGVRSNQPQHF. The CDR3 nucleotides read TGTGCCAGTAGGGGGGTTAGGAGCAATCAGCCCCAGCATTTT.